This T cell receptor beta chain was found in a study of T cell repertoires in cytomegalovirus infection. TCRdb ran MiXCR on the reads and lists one entry per CDR3 protein. The table shows roughly 720,000 distinct CDR3 sequences, with approximately 34% occurring only once. The CDR3 length is 13 residues. V gave up 4 bases and J gave up 8 bases, with 15 bases separating them. Per the germline V gene, CDR1 is SGHRS and CDR2 is YFSETQ. V and J are TRBV5-1 and TRBJ1-1, with no clear D. Sequencing was performed on PBMCs. This receptor was identified in a human donor in good health (CMV status not recorded). Some clones in this sample may be carry-over from other donors' samples. The CDR3, as DNA: TGCGCCAGCAGCCGGTTCAAGGAAGAGGAAGCTTTCTTT. Translation gives CASSRFKEEEAFF.